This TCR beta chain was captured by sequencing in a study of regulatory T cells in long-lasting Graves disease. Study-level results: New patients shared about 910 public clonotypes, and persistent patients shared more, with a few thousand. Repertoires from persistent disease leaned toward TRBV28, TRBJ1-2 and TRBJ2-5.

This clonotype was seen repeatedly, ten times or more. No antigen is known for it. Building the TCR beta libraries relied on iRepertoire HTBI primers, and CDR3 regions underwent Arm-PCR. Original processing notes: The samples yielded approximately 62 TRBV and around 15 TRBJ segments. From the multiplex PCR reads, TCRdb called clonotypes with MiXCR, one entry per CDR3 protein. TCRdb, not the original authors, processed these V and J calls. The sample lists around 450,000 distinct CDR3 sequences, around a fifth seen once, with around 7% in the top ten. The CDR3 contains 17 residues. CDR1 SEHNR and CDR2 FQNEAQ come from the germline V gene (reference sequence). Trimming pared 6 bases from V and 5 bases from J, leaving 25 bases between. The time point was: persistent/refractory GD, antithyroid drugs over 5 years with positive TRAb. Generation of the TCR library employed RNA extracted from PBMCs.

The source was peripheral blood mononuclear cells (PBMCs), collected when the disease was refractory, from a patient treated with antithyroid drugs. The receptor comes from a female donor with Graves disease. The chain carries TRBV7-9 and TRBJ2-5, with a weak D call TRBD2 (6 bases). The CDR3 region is CASRETLDTSGRETQYF. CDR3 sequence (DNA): TGTGCCAGCAGAGAAACGCTGGACACCTCTGGGAGGGAGACCCAGTACTTC.